These 8 T cell receptor beta chains were all obtained from the same sample, sequenced in a study of regulatory T cells in long-lasting Graves disease. According to the study, TCR beta libraries were built with iRepertoire HTBI primers and CDR3-region Arm-PCR. TCRdb independently ran MiXCR on the multiplex PCR reads; one entry per CDR3 protein. Of more than 450,000 distinct CDR3 sequences in the sample, around 12% are singletons; the top ten hold 8.9%. The time point was: newly diagnosed GD, antithyroid drugs for less than 3 months. Extracted RNA from PBMCs served as the source of the TCR library. The data were also submitted as part of a second study, on T cells in Graves' hyperthyroidism and ophthalmopathy.

The sequences come from peripheral blood mononuclear cells (PBMCs), collected at new diagnosis, from a patient treated with antithyroid drugs. The receptors stem from a woman aged 25 to 39 with Graves disease.

In this sample, this clonotype turned up many times. This sequence joins TRBV12-3 or TRBV12-4 and TRBJ2-7; D may correspond to TRBD1 or TRBD2 (5 bases each). This CDR3 has 12 amino acids. V lost 5 bases, J lost 12 bases, and 17 bases lay in between. The CDR3 region has the DNA TGTGCCAGCAGTCCCGGGACCCAAAATGGGTACTTC. Its translation is CASSPGTQNGYF.

This clonotype was picked up many times. The chain joins TRBV18 to TRBJ2-3; TRBD2 agrees at 7 bases. Losses at the gene ends were 2 bases for V and 6 bases for J; bases not matched to a gene: 8. CDR3 length equals 15 residues. Germline V gives CDR1 KGHSH, CDR2 LQKENI. The CDR3 DNA reads TGTGCCAGCTCACCAATGGCCAGCGGGATGGATACGCAGTATTTT. Translated, it gives CASSPMASGMDTQYF.

This clonotype was recorded at least ten times. The chain couples TRBV2 to TRBJ2-2, with unresolved D. CDR1 and CDR2 from the germline V gene are SNHLY and FYNNEI. This CDR3 region has 15 residues. Trimming left V 4 bases short and J 1 base short, with 10 bases between. This CDR3 reads CASSVSWVNTGELFF. CDR3 nucleotide sequence: TGTGCCAGCAGTGTTTCCTGGGTGAACACCGGGGAGCTGTTTTTT.

This clonotype was recorded a few times. This rearrangement joins TRBV5-1 to TRBJ1-1; D call uncertain. Per germline, CDR1 SGHRS and CDR2 YFSETQ. This CDR3 region has 14 residues. With 0 bases removed from V and 7 bases from J, the gap between germline ends came to 13 bases. CDR3 sequence: CASSLVMAGGEAFF. CDR3 coding DNA: TGCGCCAGCAGCTTGGTCATGGCGGGCGGTGAAGCTTTCTTT.

This clonotype was detected many times. The genes are TRBV6-5 and TRBJ2-7; D unclear. The germline V gene encodes CDR1 MNHEY and CDR2 SVGAGI. This CDR3 region has 14 residues. The ends were cut back, 0 bases at V and 3 bases at J, with 9 bases in the middle. The CDR3 DNA reads TGTGCCAGCAGTTACTCCTCGCCAAACTACGAGCAGTACTTC. Encoded protein: CASSYSSPNYEQYF.

The chain has TRBV27 and TRBJ2-2; D call uncertain. The V end was cut by 10 bases, the J end by 1 base, with 16 bases between. The CDR3 runs to 15 residues. Germline values: CDR1 MNHEY, CDR2 SMNVEV (reference sequence). CDR3 nucleotide sequence: TGTGCCACCCGGCCCGGATCCGGGAACACCGGGGAGCTGTTTTTT. Translated, it gives CATRPGSGNTGELFF.

The chain carries TRBV30 and TRBJ1-1, with D maybe TRBD1 (5 bases). Between the trimmed V and J ends, which lost 0 bases and 8 bases, there was a span of 13 bases. CDR3 length: 13 residues. Germline CDR1 reads GTSNPN; CDR2 reads SVGIG (reference sequence). CDR3 amino acids: CAWSVLDGAEAFF. The CDR3 coding sequence is TGTGCCTGGAGTGTACTTGACGGGGCGGAAGCTTTCTTT. Full variable domain (outside the CDR3, taken from reference TRBV30 and TRBJ1-1): SQTIHQWPATLVQPVGSPLSLECTVEGTSNPNLYWYRQAAGRGLQLLFYSVGIGQISSEVPQNLSASRPQDRQFILSSKKLLLSDSGFYLCAWSVLDGAEAFFGQGTRLTVV.

This clonotype was seen repeatedly, ten times or more. J is TRBJ1-6 and V is TRBV20-1; D might be TRBD1 (6 bases). V shed 4 bases and J shed 8 bases, with 15 bases lying between them. CDR3 size: 14 residues. CDR1 DFQATT and CDR2 SNEGSKA come from the germline V gene (reference sequence). The CDR3: CSAMGGGLYSPLHF. CDR3 sequence (DNA): TGCAGTGCTATGGGGGGGGGGCTTTATTCACCCCTCCACTTT.